Following are 8 T cell receptor beta chains from one sample sequenced in a study of blood T cells in healthy people across ages. For the second PCR, which ran for about 7 to 12 cycles, a sample-barcoded 5' primer and a J-beta primer mix were used. TCRdb recomputed calls from the 5' RACE reads with MiXCR, one row per CDR3 protein. This sample has under 750,000 distinct CDR3 sequences, with around 50% found just once. Sequencing used blood. These receptors were obtained from a man at least 80 years old in good health.

This clonotype was found once. The junction shows a germline mismatch at one end, possibly a read error. The chain uses TRBV10-3 and TRBJ2-3; 8 nucleotides line up with TRBD1. The germline V gene has CDR1 ENHRY and CDR2 SYGVKD. This CDR3 contains 15 residues. CDR3 in DNA: TGTGCCATCAGTGAGTCGGACAGGGTGGCAGATACGCGGTATTTT. Translated: CAISESDRVADTRYF.

The chain carries TRBV12-3 or TRBV12-4 and TRBJ1-1; D ambiguous. This CDR3 spans 13 amino acids. Trimming took off 6 bases at V and 11 bases at J, with 19 bases between the two ends. This chain's CDR3 is CASSSGIPGGAFF. CDR3 in DNA: TGTGCCAGCAGCTCGGGGATCCCAGGAGGGGCTTTCTTT.

On this clonotype: A much more abundant neighbour one base away suggests this may be a read error. V is TRBV11-2 and J is TRBJ2-5, with D perhaps matching TRBD2 (5 bases). CDR3 length: 14 residues. CDR1 is SGHAT and CDR2 is FQNNGV in the germline V gene. The V and J ends lost 11 bases and 3 bases respectively, with 19 bases between them. The CDR3 nucleotides read TGTGCCGCCACCCGCTTGGAGGTCGAAGAGACCCAGTACTTC. This gives the protein CAATRLEVEETQYF.

With regard to this clonotype: This may be a read error: a much more frequent sequence differs by one nucleotide. The chain uses TRBV6-6 and TRBJ1-1, with TRBD1 matching over 7 bases. The CDR3 is 14 residues long. V was pared by 5 bases and J by 0 bases, with 3 bases of the junction left unmatched. Germline V gene sequence: CDR1 MNHNY, CDR2 SVGAGI (reference sequence). CDR3 in amino acids: CASSQGQLNTEAFF. The CDR3 nucleotides are TGTGCCAGCAGTCAGGGACAGCTGAACACTGAAGCTTTCTTT.

The rearrangement joins TRBV18 to TRBJ1-1; 7 nucleotides agree with TRBD1. With 5 bases clipped from V and 8 bases from J, the junction kept 8 bases outside the gene matches. This CDR3 is built from 13 residues. Germline values: CDR1 KGHSH, CDR2 LQKENI. Here the CDR3 DNA reads TGTGCCAGCTCAGAGGGGGTGGACAGGGAAGCTTTCTTT. This sequence encodes CASSEGVDREAFF.

The chain carries TRBV24-1 and TRBJ2-1; 8 nucleotides line up with TRBD2. The CDR3 sequence is 16 residues long. In germline, CDR1 is KGHDR, CDR2 SFDVKD. V lost 9 bases to trimming and J lost 5 bases; unmatched junction nucleotides: 14. The CDR3 bases are TGTGCCACCTCCCCTCCGGGGACGGGGGGGCACAATGAGCAGTTCTTC. As protein: CATSPPGTGGHNEQFF.

This clonotype came up a few times. Possible read error: a much larger clone is one base away. Written as DNA, the CDR3 is TGTGCCAGCAGCGCGACAGGGCCCGGGGAGCTGTTTTTT. It specifies CASSATGPGELFF. The chain carries TRBV9 and TRBJ2-2; 7 nucleotides agree with TRBD1. Trimming at V came to 3 bases and at J to 6 bases, leaving 2 bases not matched to a gene. The germline CDR1 and CDR2 sequences are SGDLS and YYNGEE. This CDR3 is 13 amino acids long.

The chain links TRBV6-2 or TRBV6-3 to TRBJ2-3; the match to TRBD2 covers 12 bases. Unmatched junction bases numbered 5, after V lost 0 bases and J lost 4 bases. From germline, CDR1 is MNHEY and CDR2 SVGEGT. This CDR3 has 17 residues. CDR3 DNA sequence: TGTGCCAGCAGTTACTCTAGACTAGCGGGAGTTGCAGATACGCAGTATTTT. Its translation: CASSYSRLAGVADTQYF.